This TCR beta chain stems from a study of cytomegalovirus exposure and HLA in healthy donors. The PCR was carried out with 60 Vbeta primers and 13 Jbeta primers. Clones were read by immunoSEQ multiplex PCR, and TCRdb kept only the in-frame ones, dropping some. This table holds some 130,000 clones, around four fifths found once. In germline, CDR1 is SGHTA, CDR2 FQGNSA. The CDR3 length is 13 residues. Trimming stripped 8 bases from V and 4 bases from J, with 15 bases between. This sequence originates from a male donor in good health and CMV-seronegative. The chain has TRBV7-2 and TRBJ2-7, with D tentatively TRBD2 (5 bases). Sequenced sample: PBMCs. CDR3 DNA: TGTGCCAGCTCACGGCGGGCCTCTTACGAGCAGTACTTC. This encodes CASSRRASYEQYF.